This TCR beta chain is drawn from a study of OX40 agonist ivuxolimab in advanced cancers. Study as a whole: Averaging about 60 years in age, with a range of 23 to 79, the cohort was more than 75% male. Three patients, one with hepatocellular carcinoma and two with cutaneous melanoma, achieved partial responses.

TCRdb's copy holds only in-frame clones and misses some; the assay was immunoSEQ multiplex PCR. The sample has approximately 52,000 clones, 60% to 85% seen once. This CDR3 spans 15 amino acids. From germline, CDR1 is SGHRS and CDR2 YFSETQ. V dropped 3 bases and J dropped 0 bases, with 13 bases sitting between them. Note on this clone: Its specificity is not known.

Study-level results: On average, a greater number of expanded clones characterised CD8+ T cells relative to CD4+. Doses of 0.1 to 3.0 mg/kg were accompanied by clonal expansion of CD4+ and CD8+ blood T cells by week 6.

The chain links TRBV5-1 to TRBJ2-7; no clear D gene. This TCR came from an adult with an advanced solid tumor such as melanoma, head and neck, liver or kidney cancer. This specimen consisted of CD4+ or CD8+ T cells sorted from blood, obtained in a trial of the OX40 agonist ivuxolimab. CDR3 region: CASSSGSGYSYEQYF. The CDR3 coding sequence is TGCGCCAGCAGCTCAGGATCGGGCTACTCCTACGAGCAGTACTTC.